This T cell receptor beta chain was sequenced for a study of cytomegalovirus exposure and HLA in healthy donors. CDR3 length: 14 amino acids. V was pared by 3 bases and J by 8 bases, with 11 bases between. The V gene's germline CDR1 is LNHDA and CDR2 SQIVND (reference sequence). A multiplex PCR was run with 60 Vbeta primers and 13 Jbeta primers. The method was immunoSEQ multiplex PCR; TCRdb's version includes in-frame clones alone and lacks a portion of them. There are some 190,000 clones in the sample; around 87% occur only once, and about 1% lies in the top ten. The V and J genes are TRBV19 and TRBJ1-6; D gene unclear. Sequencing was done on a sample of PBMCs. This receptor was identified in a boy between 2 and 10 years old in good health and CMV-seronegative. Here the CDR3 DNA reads TGTGCCAGTAGTATGGCCGGGAGGGATTCACCCCTCCACTTT. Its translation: CASSMAGRDSPLHF.